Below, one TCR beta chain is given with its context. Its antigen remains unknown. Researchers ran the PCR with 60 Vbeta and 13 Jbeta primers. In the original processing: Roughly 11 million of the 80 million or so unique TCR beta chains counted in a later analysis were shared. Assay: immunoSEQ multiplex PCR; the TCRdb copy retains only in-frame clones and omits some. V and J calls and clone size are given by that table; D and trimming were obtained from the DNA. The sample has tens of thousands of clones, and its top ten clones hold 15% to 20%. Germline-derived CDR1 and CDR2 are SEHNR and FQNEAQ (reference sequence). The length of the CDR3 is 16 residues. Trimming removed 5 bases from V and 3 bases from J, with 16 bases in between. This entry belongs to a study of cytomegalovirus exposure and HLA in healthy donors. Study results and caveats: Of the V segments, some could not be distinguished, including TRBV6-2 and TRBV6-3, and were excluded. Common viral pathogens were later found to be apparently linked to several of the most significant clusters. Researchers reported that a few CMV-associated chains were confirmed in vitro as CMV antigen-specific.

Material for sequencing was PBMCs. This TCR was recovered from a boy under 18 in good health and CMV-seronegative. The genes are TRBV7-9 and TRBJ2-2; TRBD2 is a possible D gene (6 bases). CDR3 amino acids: CASSPARPSDTGELFF. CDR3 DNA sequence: TGTGCCAGCAGCCCCGCACGGCCTAGCGACACCGGGGAGCTGTTTTTT.